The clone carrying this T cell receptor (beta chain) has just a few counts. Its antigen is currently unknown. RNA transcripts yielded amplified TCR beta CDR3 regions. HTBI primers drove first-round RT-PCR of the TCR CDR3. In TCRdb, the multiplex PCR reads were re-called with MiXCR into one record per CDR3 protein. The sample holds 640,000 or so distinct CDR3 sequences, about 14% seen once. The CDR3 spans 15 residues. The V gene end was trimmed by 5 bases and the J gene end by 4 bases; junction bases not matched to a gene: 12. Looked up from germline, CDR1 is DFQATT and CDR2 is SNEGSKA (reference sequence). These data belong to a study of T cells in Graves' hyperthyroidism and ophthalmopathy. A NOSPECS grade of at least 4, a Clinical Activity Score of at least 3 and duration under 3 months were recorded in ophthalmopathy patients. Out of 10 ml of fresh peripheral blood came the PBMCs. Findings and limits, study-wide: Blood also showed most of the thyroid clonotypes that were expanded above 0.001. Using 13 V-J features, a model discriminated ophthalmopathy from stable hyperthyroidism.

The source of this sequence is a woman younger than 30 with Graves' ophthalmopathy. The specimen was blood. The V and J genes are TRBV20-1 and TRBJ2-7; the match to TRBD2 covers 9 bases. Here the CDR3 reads CSALSHLAGSYEQYF. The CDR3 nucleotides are TGCAGTGCTTTATCCCATCTAGCGGGAAGTTACGAGCAGTACTTC.